This TCR beta chain was sequenced in a study of memory CD4+ T cells and cytomegalovirus serostatus. Whole-study findings and limits: Median bootstrapped AUC for CMV status was approximately 0.96 originally, about 0.9 US-trained.

V lost 0 bases and J lost 6, with 8 bases in between. Germline V gene sequence: CDR1 GTSNPN, CDR2 SVGIG (reference sequence). CDR3 size: 12 residues. The sort gate was single viable CD3+CD4+CD8-CD45RO+ cells for memory CD4+ T cells. Serostatus was set by detecting CMV pp150, pp28, p38, p52 IgG. As for this clone: The target antigen is unknown.

Original data processing: After removing out-of-frame reads, under 2.5 million distinct TCRbeta sequences remained. Here immunoSEQ multiplex PCR was the method, and the copy in TCRdb shows in-frame clones only, minus some. V, J and clone size are those of that table, while D and trimming were read from the DNA. The sample holds over 65,000 clones, around 80% seen once. This chain uses TRBV30 with TRBJ1-2; the D is unclear. The clonotype was recovered from an adult in good health and CMV-seronegative. The sample consisted of memory CD4+ T cells from blood. Here the CDR3 reads CAWSVRVDGYTF. For the CDR3, the DNA is TGTGCCTGGAGTGTACGAGTAGATGGCTACACCTTC.